This is a list of T cell receptor beta chains from one sample in a study of technical replicates of blood from a handful of donors. Data came from immunoSEQ multiplex PCR; TCRdb stores just in-frame clones and leaves some out. The sample lists tens of thousands of clones; about 96% were seen once. Sequencing used T cells isolated from PBMCs. The receptors derive from a human donor in good health. CDR3s include the opening cysteine and the closing phenylalanine or tryptophan. Each record gives: clone size, J gene, CDR3 length, D gene, V gene, CDR3 DNA, CDR3 protein. The D gene is left open where the match is weak. Only some rows state a clone size, as once, few, many or a class for expanded clones.

>.|TRBJ1-2|15|TRBD1|TRBV19
TGTGCCAGTAGTATAAGGGGACAGGGATCCTATGGCTACACCTTC
CASSIRGQGSYGYTF
>.|TRBJ1-1|14|.|TRBV11-3
TGTGCCAGCAGCTTAGAGGCAGGGCGGACTGAAGCTTTCTTT
CASSLEAGRTEAFF
>.|TRBJ2-1|18|.|TRBV28
TGTGCCAGCAGCCCCCTGTTTAGGGGCACGAGCTCCTACAATGAGCAGTTCTTC
CASSPLFRGTSSYNEQFF
>.|TRBJ2-7|13|TRBD1|TRBV7-9
TGTGCCAGCAGCAGAAATACAGGGGACGAGCAGTACTTC
CASSRNTGDEQYF
>.|TRBJ2-3|15|TRBD1|TRBV4-1
TGCGCCAGCAGCCATCGGGACAGTGAAGCAGATACGCAGTATTTT
CASSHRDSEADTQYF
>.|TRBJ2-3|15|TRBD2|TRBV7-9
TGTGCCAGCAGCTTAAAGGGCGGGGGGCCAGATACGCAGTATTTT
CASSLKGGGPDTQYF
>.|TRBJ2-2|15|.|TRBV10-3
TGTGCCATCAACCCCGGGACATCGAACACCGGGGAGCTGTTTTTT
CAINPGTSNTGELFF
>.|TRBJ1-4|15|.|TRBV7-3
TGTGCCAGCAGCTTAACAGGGGCAGCTAATGAAAAACTGTTTTTT
CASSLTGAANEKLFF
>.|TRBJ1-1|14|TRBD1|TRBV5-1
TGCGCCAGCAGCTCGACAGGGATAGACACTGAAGCTTTCTTT
CASSSTGIDTEAFF
>.|TRBJ1-1|13|.|TRBV11-2
TGTGCCAGCAGCCCTGGACAGAACACTGAAGCTTTCTTT
CASSPGQNTEAFF
>.|TRBJ1-2|16|.|TRBV7-9
TGTGCCAGCAGCCAGGACCTGGACAGAATGGGGCATGGCTACACCTTC
CASSQDLDRMGHGYTF
>once|TRBJ2-3|16|TRBD2|TRBV4-2
TGTGCCAGCAGCCAAGGAGGGCGGGAGGGGGGAGATACGCAGTATTTT
CASSQGGREGGDTQYF
>.|TRBJ2-3|15|.|TRBV28
TGTGCCAGCAGTTTTGTAGCGACTAGCACAGATACGCAGTATTTT
CASSFVATSTDTQYF
>.|TRBJ1-2|17|.|TRBV28
TGTGCCAGCAGTTTCCCCGTGGGGGGGGGCTCTAACTATGGCTACACCTTC
CASSFPVGGGSNYGYTF
>few|TRBJ1-1|13|.|TRBV27
TGTGCCAGCAGCCTCACCTGGGACTCTGAAGCTTTCTTT
CASSLTWDSEAFF
>.|TRBJ2-7|13|.|TRBV9
TGTGCCAGCAGCACGGGACTCTCCTACGAGCAGTACTTC
CASSTGLSYEQYF
>.|TRBJ2-5|17|.|TRBV7-8
TGTGCCAGCAGCTTACGTGGGGGGAATTGGGACCAAGAGACCCAGTACTTC
CASSLRGGNWDQETQYF